This paragraph covers one TCR beta chain sequence. Clones were sequenced by immunoSEQ multiplex PCR, and TCRdb holds only the in-frame ones, with some missing. The data show about 24,000 clones, around nine tenths seen once. The data originate from a study of T cell changes during pregnancy in multiple sclerosis. J was trimmed by 8 bases and V by 7 bases; bases with no gene match: 11. CDR1 SGDLS and CDR2 YYNGEE come from the germline V gene. The CDR3 consists of 14 residues. The chain recombines TRBV9 with TRBJ2-1, with 8 nucleotides matching TRBD2. The sequence was obtained from a female donor in good health, enrolled as a control in a pregnancy study. Source: CD8+ T cells from peripheral blood mononuclear cells, taken in the third trimester of pregnancy. CDR3 nucleotides: TGTGCCAGCGCCCCTTACGGGGGGGCTTATGAGCAGTTCTTC. Encoded protein: CASAPYGGAYEQFF.